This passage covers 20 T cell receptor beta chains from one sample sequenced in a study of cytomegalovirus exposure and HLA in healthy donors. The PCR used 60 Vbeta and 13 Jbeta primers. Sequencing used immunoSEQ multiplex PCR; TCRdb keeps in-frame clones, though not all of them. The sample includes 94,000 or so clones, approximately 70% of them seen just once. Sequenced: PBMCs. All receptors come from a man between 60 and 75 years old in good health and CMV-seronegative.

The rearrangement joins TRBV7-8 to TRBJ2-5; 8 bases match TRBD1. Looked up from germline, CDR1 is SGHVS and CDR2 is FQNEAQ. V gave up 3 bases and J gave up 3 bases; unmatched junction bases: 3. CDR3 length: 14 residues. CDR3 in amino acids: CASSFQGAKETQYF. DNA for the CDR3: TGTGCCAGCAGCTTCCAGGGGGCTAAAGAGACCCAGTACTTC.

In DNA form, the CDR3 reads TGTGCCAGCAGCGCGTTAAGTGGGGCCAACGTCCTGACTTTC. Its translation is CASSALSGANVLTF. The chain employs TRBV7-9 and TRBJ2-6; D ambiguous. Per the germline V gene, CDR1 is SEHNR and CDR2 is FQNEAQ (reference sequence). V shed 5 bases and J shed 3 bases, with 8 bases lying between them. The CDR3 has 14 amino acids.

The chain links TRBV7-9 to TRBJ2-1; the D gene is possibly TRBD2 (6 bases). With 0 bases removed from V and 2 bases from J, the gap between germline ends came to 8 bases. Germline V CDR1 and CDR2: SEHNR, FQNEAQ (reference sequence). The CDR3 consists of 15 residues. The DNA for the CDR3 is TGTGCCAGCAGCTTAGCCGGGGGTCCCTACAATGAGCAGTTCTTC. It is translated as CASSLAGGPYNEQFF.

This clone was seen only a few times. The CDR3 DNA follows: TGTGCCAGCAGTGAATCTCTGGTCAGGGGAACCTATGGCTACACCTTC. Protein sequence: CASSESLVRGTYGYTF. This chain links TRBV25-1 with TRBJ1-2; the D gene is possibly TRBD1 (6 bases). This CDR3 spans 16 amino acids. Germline V gene lookup returns CDR1 MGHDK and CDR2 SYGVNS. Deletions cut 1 base from V and 4 bases from J, with 16 bases between.

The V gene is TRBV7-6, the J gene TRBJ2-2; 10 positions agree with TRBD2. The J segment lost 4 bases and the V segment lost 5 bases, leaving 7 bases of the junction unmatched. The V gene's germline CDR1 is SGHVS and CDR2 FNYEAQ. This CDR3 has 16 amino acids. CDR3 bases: TGTGCCAGCAGCGGCATTAGCGGGGGGCCCACCGGGGAGCTGTTTTTT. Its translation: CASSGISGGPTGELFF.

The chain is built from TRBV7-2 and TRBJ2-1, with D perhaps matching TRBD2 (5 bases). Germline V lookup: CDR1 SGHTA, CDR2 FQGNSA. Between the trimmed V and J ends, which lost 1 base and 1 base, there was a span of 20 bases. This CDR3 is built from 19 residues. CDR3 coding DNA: TGTGCCAGCAGCTTAGGGGGTTCTCTTGAGGGCGGGTCCTACAATGAGCAGTTCTTC. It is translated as CASSLGGSLEGGSYNEQFF.

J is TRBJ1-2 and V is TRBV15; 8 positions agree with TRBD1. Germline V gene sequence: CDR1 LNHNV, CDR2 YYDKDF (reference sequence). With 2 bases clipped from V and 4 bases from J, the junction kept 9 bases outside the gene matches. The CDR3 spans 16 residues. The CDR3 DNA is TGTGCCACCAGCAGACCTCCACAGGGGGGAGGCTATGGCTACACCTTC. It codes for CATSRPPQGGGYGYTF. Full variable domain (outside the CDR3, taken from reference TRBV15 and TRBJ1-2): DAMVIQNPRYQVTQFGKPVTLSCSQTLNHNVMYWYQQKSSQAPKLLFHYYDKDFNNEADTPDNFQSRRPNTSFCFLDIRSPGLGDTAMYLCATSRPPQGGGYGYTFGSGTRLTVV.

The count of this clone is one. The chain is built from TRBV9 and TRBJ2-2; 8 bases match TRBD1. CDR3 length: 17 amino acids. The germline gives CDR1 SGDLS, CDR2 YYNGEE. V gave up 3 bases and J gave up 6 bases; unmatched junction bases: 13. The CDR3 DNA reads TGTGCCAGCAGCGATCCTGGACAGGGTGAGGGACCCGGGGAGCTGTTTTTT. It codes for CASSDPGQGEGPGELFF.

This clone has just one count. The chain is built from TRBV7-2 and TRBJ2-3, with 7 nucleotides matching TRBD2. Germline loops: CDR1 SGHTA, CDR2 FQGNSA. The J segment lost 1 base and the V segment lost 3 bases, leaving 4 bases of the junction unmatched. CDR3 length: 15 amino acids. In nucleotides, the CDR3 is TGTGCCAGCAGCTTTATAAGCGGGGGCACAGATACGCAGTATTTT. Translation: CASSFISGGTDTQYF.

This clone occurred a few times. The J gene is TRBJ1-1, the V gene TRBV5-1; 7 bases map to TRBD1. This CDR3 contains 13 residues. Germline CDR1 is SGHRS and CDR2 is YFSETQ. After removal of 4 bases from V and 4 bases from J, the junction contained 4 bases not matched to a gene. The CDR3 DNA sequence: TGCGCCAGCAGCCCGCAGGGGGGCACTGAAGCTTTCTTT. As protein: CASSPQGGTEAFF.

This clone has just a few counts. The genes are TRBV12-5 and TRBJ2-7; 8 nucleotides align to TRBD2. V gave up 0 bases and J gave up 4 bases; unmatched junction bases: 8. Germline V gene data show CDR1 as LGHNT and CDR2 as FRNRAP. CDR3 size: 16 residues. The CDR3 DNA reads TGTGCTAGTGGTTTGGTAGGGCGGGGGGCCTTTTACGAGCAGTACTTC. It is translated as CASGLVGRGAFYEQYF.

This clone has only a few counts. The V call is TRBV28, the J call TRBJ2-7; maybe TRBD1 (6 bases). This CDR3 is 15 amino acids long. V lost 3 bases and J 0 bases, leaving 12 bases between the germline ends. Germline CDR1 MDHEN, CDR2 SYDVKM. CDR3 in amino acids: CASSFAQGSSYEQYF. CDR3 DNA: TGTGCCAGCAGTTTCGCGCAGGGGAGCTCCTACGAGCAGTACTTC.

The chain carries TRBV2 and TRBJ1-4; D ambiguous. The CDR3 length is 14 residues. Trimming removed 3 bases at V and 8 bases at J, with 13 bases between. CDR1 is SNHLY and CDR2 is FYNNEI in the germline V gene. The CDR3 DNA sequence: TGTGCCAGCAGTGACCTCGCCAGAACCGAAAAACTGTTTTTT. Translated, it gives CASSDLARTEKLFF.

CDR3 residues: CASSRDRGQYGYTF. The CDR3 nucleotides read TGTGCCAGCAGCCGCGACAGGGGCCAATATGGCTACACCTTC. This chain joins TRBV11-2 and TRBJ1-2; 8 bases map to TRBD1. V was clipped by 5 bases and J by 5 bases; unmatched bases: 7. Germline values: CDR1 SGHAT, CDR2 FQNNGV. There are 14 residues in the CDR3.

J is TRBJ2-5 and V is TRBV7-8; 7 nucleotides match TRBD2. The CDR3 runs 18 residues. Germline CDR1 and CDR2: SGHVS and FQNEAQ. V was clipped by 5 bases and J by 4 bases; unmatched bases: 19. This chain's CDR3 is CASSPLGVATKRGETQYF. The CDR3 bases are TGTGCCAGCAGCCCGCTAGGGGTTGCCACGAAGCGGGGAGAGACCCAGTACTTC.

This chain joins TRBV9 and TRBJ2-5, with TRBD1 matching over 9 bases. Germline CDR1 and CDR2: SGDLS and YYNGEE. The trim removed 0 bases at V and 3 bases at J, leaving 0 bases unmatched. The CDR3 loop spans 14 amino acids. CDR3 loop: CASSVGQGEETQYF. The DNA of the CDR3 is TGTGCCAGCAGCGTAGGACAGGGGGAAGAGACCCAGTACTTC.

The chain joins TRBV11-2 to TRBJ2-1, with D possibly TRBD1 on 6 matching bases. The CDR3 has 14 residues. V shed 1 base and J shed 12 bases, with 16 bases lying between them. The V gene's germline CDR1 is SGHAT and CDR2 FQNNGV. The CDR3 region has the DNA TGTGCCAGCAGCTTAGGTGGCAGGGGAAGGATGCAGTTCTTC. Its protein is CASSLGGRGRMQFF.

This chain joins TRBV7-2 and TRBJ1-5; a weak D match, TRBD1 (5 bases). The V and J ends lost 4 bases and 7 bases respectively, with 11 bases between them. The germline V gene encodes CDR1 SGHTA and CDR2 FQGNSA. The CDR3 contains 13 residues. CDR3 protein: CASSSGVWQPQHF. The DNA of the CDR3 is TGTGCCAGCAGCTCGGGGGTTTGGCAGCCCCAGCATTTT.

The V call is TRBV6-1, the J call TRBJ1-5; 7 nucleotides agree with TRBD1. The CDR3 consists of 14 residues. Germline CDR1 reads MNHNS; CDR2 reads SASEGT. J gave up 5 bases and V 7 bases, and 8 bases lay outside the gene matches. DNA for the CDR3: TGTGCCAGCACCCGGGACAGAAATGATCAGCCCCAGCATTTT. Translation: CASTRDRNDQPQHF.

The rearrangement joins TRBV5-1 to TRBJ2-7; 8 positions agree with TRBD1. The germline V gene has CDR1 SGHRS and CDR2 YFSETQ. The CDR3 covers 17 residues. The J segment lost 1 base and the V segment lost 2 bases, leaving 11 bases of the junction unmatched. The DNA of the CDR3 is TGCGCCAGCAGCTTCGGTGGACAGGGAATTTATTCCTACGAGCAGTACTTC. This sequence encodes CASSFGGQGIYSYEQYF.